The 2 T cell receptor beta chains below come from one sample, sequenced in a study of T-cell memory formation after mild COVID-19. TCRdb reprocessed the 5' RACE reads via MiXCR and lists one record per CDR3 protein. This sample has some 48,000 distinct CDR3 sequences, with 27% found just once. The sample was PBMCs or a T cell subset sorted from them (not recorded which). The receptor source for this set is a young man who had mild COVID-19 (a few samples of this study predate the infection). Cell type and time point are not known.

In the case of this clonotype: Mismatch with germline at one junction end may stem from a read error. The genes are TRBV7-9 and TRBJ2-1; 8 positions match TRBD2. CDR1 is SEHNR, CDR2 FQNEAQ, per germline (reference sequence). This CDR3 contains 16 residues. The CDR3 sequence is CASSLAGTSSYNEQFF. The CDR3 coding sequence is TGTGCCAGCAGCCTAGCCGGGACTAGCTCCTACAATGAGCAGTTCTTC. Combining the CDR3 with reference TRBV7-9 and TRBJ2-1 gives the whole variable domain DTGVSQNPRHKITKRGQNVTFRCDPISEHNRLYWYRQTLGQGPEFLTYFQNEAQLEKSRLLSDRFSAERPKGSFSTLEIQRTEQGDSAMYLCASSLAGTSSYNEQFFGPGTRLTVL.

CDR3: CSARTSGPYNEQFF. In nucleotides, the CDR3 is TGCAGTGCCCGGACTAGCGGGCCCTACAATGAGCAGTTCTTC. The rearrangement uses TRBV20-1 and TRBJ2-1; 11 nucleotides align to TRBD2. This CDR3 contains 14 residues. Germline V gene data show CDR1 as DFQATT and CDR2 as SNEGSKA (reference sequence). Trimming took 6 bases from V and 2 from J; bases not matched to a gene: 3.